These T cell receptor beta chains were read from a single sample in a study of T cell repertoires in cytomegalovirus infection. No antigen has been assigned to these receptors. TCRdb independently ran MiXCR on the reads; one entry per CDR3 protein. The sample has hundreds of thousands of distinct CDR3 sequences, about 30% seen once. This specimen consisted of cultured PBMCs, obtained from culture after CMV antigen stimulation. Every receptor here comes from a human donor in good health (CMV status not recorded). Some clones in this sample may be carry-over from other donors' samples. Both conserved end residues are part of each CDR3. The order of the fields is CDR3 protein, CDR3 DNA, D gene, J gene, V gene, clone size. A D gene is named only where the DNA matches it firmly. Clone size is given for some rows only: seen once, a few or many times, or a class if the clone is expanded.

CDR3: CATSRVGDTEAFF
DNA: TGTGCCACCAGCAGAGTGGGGGACACTGAAGCTTTCTTT
D: -
J: TRBJ1-1
V: TRBV15
size: few

CDR3: CASSESAPGFNQPQHF
DNA: TGTGCCAGCAGTGAATCCGCGCCAGGGTTCAATCAGCCCCAGCATTTT
D: -
J: TRBJ1-5
V: TRBV25-1
size: -

CDR3: CATTGTGGYEQYF
DNA: TGTGCCACCACCGGGACAGGGGGTTACGAGCAGTACTTC
D: TRBD1
J: TRBJ2-7
V: TRBV6-6
size: -

CDR3: CASSRLAGGYEQYF
DNA: TGTGCCAGCAGCCGACTAGCGGGAGGCTACGAGCAGTACTTC
D: TRBD2
J: TRBJ2-7
V: TRBV5-4
size: -

CDR3: CSVELWSRGDTQYF
DNA: TGCAGCGTTGAATTATGGTCTAGAGGCGATACGCAGTATTTT
D: -
J: TRBJ2-3
V: TRBV29-1
size: once

CDR3: CASRFTGIVEEYRNIQYF
DNA: TGTGCCAGCAGGTTTACAGGGATTGTGGAGGAATATAGAAACATTCAGTACTTC
D: -
J: TRBJ2-4
V: TRBV7-3
size: -

CDR3: CASSPTAGRETQYF
DNA: TGTGCCAGCAGCCCTACAGCGGGACGCGAGACCCAGTACTTC
D: TRBD2
J: TRBJ2-5
V: TRBV11-2
size: -

CDR3: CASSLGPGPSQETQYF
DNA: TGTGCCAGCAGCCTCGGCCCGGGCCCTAGCCAAGAGACCCAGTACTTC
D: -
J: TRBJ2-5
V: TRBV7-8
size: -

CDR3: CASSSREGEPQHF
DNA: TGTGCCAGCAGTTCTCGGGAGGGCGAACCCCAGCATTTT
D: -
J: TRBJ1-5
V: TRBV12-3/TRBV12-4
size: few

CDR3: CASSRGESATNEKLFF
DNA: TGTGCCAGCAGCCGAGGGGAATCCGCAACTAATGAAAAACTGTTTTTT
D: -
J: TRBJ1-4
V: TRBV28
size: few

CDR3: CSVEGTANTEAFF
DNA: TGCAGCGTTGAAGGGACCGCGAACACTGAAGCTTTCTTT
D: -
J: TRBJ1-1
V: TRBV29-1
size: few

CDR3: CASSSGLAGAPYYEQYF
DNA: TGTGCCAGCAGCTCGGGACTAGCGGGGGCGCCTTACTACGAGCAGTACTTC
D: TRBD2
J: TRBJ2-7
V: TRBV11-2
size: few

CDR3: CASSQDSPNSPLHF
DNA: TGCGCCAGCAGCCAAGATTCCCCTAATTCACCCCTCCACTTT
D: -
J: TRBJ1-6
V: TRBV4-1
size: few

CDR3: CASSSQGGYYEQYF
DNA: TGTGCCAGCAGCTCCCAGGGGGGCTACTACGAGCAGTACTTC
D: -
J: TRBJ2-7
V: TRBV11-2
size: -

CDR3: CASSELGYNEQFF
DNA: TGTGCCAGCAGTGAATTAGGCTACAATGAGCAGTTCTTC
D: -
J: TRBJ2-1
V: TRBV2
size: -

CDR3: CASRQMDRGNTGELFF
DNA: TGCGCCAGCAGACAAATGGACAGGGGAAACACCGGGGAGCTGTTTTTT
D: TRBD1
J: TRBJ2-2
V: TRBV4-1
size: -

CDR3: CASSQDGTQETQYF
DNA: TGTGCCAGCAGCCAAGACGGAACCCAAGAGACCCAGTACTTC
D: -
J: TRBJ2-5
V: TRBV4-2
size: -

CDR3: CASSREPGTTGYTGELFF
DNA: TGTGCCAGTAGTAGAGAGCCCGGGACAACCGGATACACCGGGGAGCTGTTTTTT
D: -
J: TRBJ2-2
V: TRBV19
size: -

CDR3: CASSRTDYNEQFF
DNA: TGTGCCAGCAGCCGAACCGACTACAATGAGCAGTTCTTC
D: -
J: TRBJ2-1
V: TRBV7-6
size: many

CDR3: CASSLSVGDTLFNEQFF
DNA: TGTGCCAGCAGTTTATCCGTGGGGGATACATTGTTCAATGAGCAGTTCTTC
D: -
J: TRBJ2-1
V: TRBV27
size: few

CDR3: CASRRSGTLLEQYF
DNA: TGCGCCAGCCGCCGATCCGGGACCCTCCTCGAGCAGTACTTC
D: -
J: TRBJ2-7
V: TRBV5-1
size: -

CDR3: CASTGGESSYEQYF
DNA: TGTGCCAGCACCGGAGGGGAAAGCTCCTACGAGCAGTACTTC
D: -
J: TRBJ2-7
V: TRBV7-4
size: -

CDR3: CASSSDRVGGQPQHF
DNA: TGTGCCAGCAGCAGCGACAGGGTTGGTGGTCAGCCCCAGCATTTT
D: TRBD1
J: TRBJ1-5
V: TRBV7-2
size: many

CDR3: CASSQDGGKGYQETQYF
DNA: TGTGCCAGCAGCCAAGACGGGGGGAAGGGGTACCAAGAGACCCAGTACTTC
D: TRBD2
J: TRBJ2-5
V: TRBV4-2
size: -

CDR3: CASVGTGVLSPQHF
DNA: TGTGCTAGTGTTGGGACAGGGGTTCTATCGCCCCAGCATTTT
D: TRBD1
J: TRBJ1-5
V: TRBV12-5
size: -

CDR3: CASSLGGFAETQYF
DNA: TGTGCCAGCAGCTTAGGTGGATTTGCGGAGACCCAGTACTTC
D: -
J: TRBJ2-5
V: TRBV7-2
size: -

CDR3: CAPAGYQETQYF
DNA: TGTGCCCCCGCCGGGTACCAAGAGACCCAGTACTTC
D: -
J: TRBJ2-5
V: TRBV12-3/TRBV12-4
size: few

CDR3: CASSLKIPFGGTYEQYF
DNA: TGTGCCAGCAGTTTAAAAATCCCCTTCGGAGGGACCTACGAGCAGTACTTC
D: -
J: TRBJ2-7
V: TRBV27
size: once

CDR3: CSARDRSGGSRTDTQYF
DNA: TGCAGTGCTAGAGATAGAAGCGGAGGAAGCCGCACAGATACGCAGTATTTT
D: -
J: TRBJ2-3
V: TRBV20-1
size: -

CDR3: CAQGGGLAGELFF
DNA: TGTGCCCAAGGGGGGGGCCTGGCCGGGGAGCTGTTTTTT
D: -
J: TRBJ2-2
V: TRBV7-2
size: -

CDR3: CASSVGGLTDTQYF
DNA: TGTGCCAGCAGCGTCGGGGGGCTCACAGATACGCAGTATTTT
D: -
J: TRBJ2-3
V: TRBV7-2
size: many

CDR3: CASSFIQAGELFF
DNA: TGTGCCAGCAGCTTTATTCAGGCCGGGGAGCTGTTTTTT
D: -
J: TRBJ2-2
V: TRBV7-8
size: many